This T cell receptor (beta chain) was sequenced in a study of cytomegalovirus exposure and HLA in healthy donors. Study-level findings and limits: The authors enumerated 150 to 200 TCR beta chains as linked to cytomegalovirus. Previous analysis showed most TCR beta V segments were productive about 87% or about 30% of the time. Presence/absence analyses treated sequencing depth as roughly uniform across donors.

The V and J ends lost 2 bases and 6 bases, in that order; junction bases with no gene match: 8. The CDR3 is 16 amino acids. The V gene's germline CDR1 is MNHNS and CDR2 SASEGT. Worth noting for this clone: Its target is unknown.

This PCR relied on a set of 60 Vbeta primers and 13 Jbeta primers. Measured with immunoSEQ multiplex PCR; TCRdb has only the in-frame clones, and not every one. The sample lists 95,000 to 110,000 clones; more than 70% were seen once. The chain couples TRBV6-1 to TRBJ1-4; TRBD1 agrees at 8 bases. Sequencing was performed on PBMCs. The TCR sequence derives from a man younger than 45 in good health and CMV-seronegative. The CDR3 DNA is TGTGCCAGCAGTGAAATCCACAGGGGGTTTGATGAAAAACTGTTTTTT. Amino acids: CASSEIHRGFDEKLFF.